Each of the 10 T cell receptor beta chains below was sequenced from the same sample in a study of cytotoxic CD8 clonotypes in ibrutinib-treated CLL. TCRdb's table, derived via immunoSEQ multiplex PCR, lists solely in-frame clones and lacks some. Of fewer than 400,000 clones listed, about 64% are singletons. The starting material was PBMCs, obtained after 36 months of ibrutinib treatment. These receptors were collected from a human donor with chronic lymphocytic leukemia.

The chain is built from TRBV19 and TRBJ1-3, with D uncertain. The V gene's germline CDR1 is LNHDA and CDR2 SQIVND (reference sequence). The germline V and J ends were trimmed by 7 bases and 3 bases, with 7 bases remaining between them. The CDR3 is 12 amino acids. CDR3 region: CASTTDGNTIYF. DNA for the CDR3: TGTGCCAGTACTACAGATGGAAACACCATATATTTT.

The chain uses TRBV28 and TRBJ2-7; D gene ambiguous. The CDR3 extends over 12 amino acids. Germline V gene sequence: CDR1 MDHEN, CDR2 SYDVKM. V lost 8 bases and J 2 bases, leaving 10 bases between the germline ends. The CDR3 nucleotides read TGTGCCAGCGGGATCATAGCCTACGAGCAGTACTTC. Amino acids: CASGIIAYEQYF.

The J gene is TRBJ1-2, the V gene TRBV6-4, with D unresolved. Trimming removed 5 bases from V and 4 bases from J, with 20 bases in between. This CDR3 is 16 amino acids long. Germline CDR1 and CDR2: MRHNA and SNTAGT. The CDR3 sequence: CASSRGPSERIYGYTF. CDR3 sequence (DNA): TGTGCCAGCAGTCGGGGTCCTTCGGAGAGAATCTATGGCTACACCTTC.

A single count supports this clone. The chain has TRBV6-1 and TRBJ1-4; D is perhaps TRBD1 (5 bases). Germline V lookup: CDR1 MNHNS, CDR2 SASEGT. CDR3 length equals 15 residues. V gave up 8 bases and J gave up 5 bases, with 18 bases separating them. The CDR3 sequence is CASGQPMGLNEKLFF. CDR3 coding DNA: TGTGCCAGCGGACAACCAATGGGGCTCAATGAAAAACTGTTTTTT.

V and J are TRBV4-3 and TRBJ2-6; no firm D call. The CDR3 loop spans 17 amino acids. Germline assignment: CDR1 LGHNA and CDR2 YSLEER. V was trimmed by 0 bases and J by 0 bases, leaving 9 bases between them. Here the CDR3 DNA reads TGCGCCAGCAGCCAAGAGCCGGTTAGCTCTGGGGCCAACGTCCTGACTTTC. Protein product: CASSQEPVSSGANVLTF.

The chain is built from TRBV5-1 and TRBJ1-2, with D tentatively TRBD1 (5 bases). The CDR3 spans 13 residues. V lost 6 bases to trimming and J lost 5 bases, with 14 bases between them. Germline V gene lookup returns CDR1 SGHRS and CDR2 YFSETQ. The CDR3 sequence: CASNTGSGYGYTF. CDR3 bases: TGCGCCAGCAACACAGGATCAGGATATGGCTACACCTTC.

The chain couples TRBV9 to TRBJ2-2, with 14 bases fitting TRBD2. Trimming removed 3 bases from V and 7 bases from J; junction bases left unmatched: 14. CDR3 length: 19 amino acids. Germline V CDR1 and CDR2: SGDLS, YYNGEE. CDR3 coding DNA: TGTGCCAGCAGCGGATCCTTCGGACTAGCGGGAGGTAGTAACGGGGAGCTGTTTTTT. The encoded protein is CASSGSFGLAGGSNGELFF.

The J gene is TRBJ2-5, the V gene TRBV28, with 11 nucleotides matching TRBD2. The ends lost 5 bases at V and 5 bases at J; junction bases unmatched: 7. The CDR3 consists of 15 residues. Germline loops: CDR1 MDHEN, CDR2 SYDVKM. The CDR3 protein is CASSPLAGVLETQYF. CDR3 nucleotide sequence: TGTGCCAGCAGTCCACTAGCGGGAGTTTTGGAGACCCAGTACTTC.

The chain has TRBV19 and TRBJ2-4, with TRBD2 as a possible D gene (5 bases). The CDR3 has 16 amino acids. Between the trimmed V and J ends, which lost 6 bases and 7 bases, there was a span of 22 bases. The germline gives CDR1 LNHDA, CDR2 SQIVND (reference sequence). The CDR3 DNA sequence: TGTGCCAGTAGCGAGGGCGGTTTTTCGGCAGTCAACATTCAGTACTTC. It is translated as CASSEGGFSAVNIQYF.

This clone showed up just a few times. V usage is TRBV6-5 and J usage is TRBJ2-2; 8 bases match TRBD1. Per germline, CDR1 MNHEY and CDR2 SVGAGI. The CDR3 contains 15 residues. V lost 2 bases and J lost 7; bases outside the gene matches: 6. CDR3 loop: CASSYGTGSGGELFF. As DNA, the CDR3 is TGTGCCAGCAGTTACGGGACAGGTTCCGGCGGGGAGCTGTTTTTT.